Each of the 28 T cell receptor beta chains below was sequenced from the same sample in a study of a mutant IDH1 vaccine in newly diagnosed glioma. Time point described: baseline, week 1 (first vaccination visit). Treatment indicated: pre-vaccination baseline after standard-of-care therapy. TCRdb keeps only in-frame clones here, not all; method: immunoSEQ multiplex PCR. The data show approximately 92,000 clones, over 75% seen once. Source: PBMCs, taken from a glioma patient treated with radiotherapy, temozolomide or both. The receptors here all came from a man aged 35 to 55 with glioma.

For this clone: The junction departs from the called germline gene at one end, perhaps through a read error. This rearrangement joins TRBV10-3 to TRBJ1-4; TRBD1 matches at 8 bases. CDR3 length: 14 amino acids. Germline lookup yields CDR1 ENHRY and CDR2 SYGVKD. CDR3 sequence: CASSMDRAREKLFF. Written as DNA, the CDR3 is TGTGCCAGCAGTATGGACAGGGCGCGGGAAAAACTGTTTTTT.

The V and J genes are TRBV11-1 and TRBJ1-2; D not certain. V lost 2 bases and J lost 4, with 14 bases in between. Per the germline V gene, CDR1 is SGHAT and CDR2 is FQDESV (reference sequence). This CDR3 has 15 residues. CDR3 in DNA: TGTGCCAGCAGCTTAAACACCCACAGATTCTATGGCTACACCTTC. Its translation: CASSLNTHRFYGYTF.

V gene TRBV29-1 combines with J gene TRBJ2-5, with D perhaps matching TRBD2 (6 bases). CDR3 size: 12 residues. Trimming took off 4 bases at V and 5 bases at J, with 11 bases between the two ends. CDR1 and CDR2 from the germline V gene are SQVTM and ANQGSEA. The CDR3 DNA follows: TGCAGCGTTGCGCGGGGATCCGAGACCCAGTACTTC. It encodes CSVARGSETQYF.

CDR3 DNA sequence: TGTGCCAGCAGCTTAGCTGGGACAGGTGGGCTTCAGTACTTC. Translated: CASSLAGTGGLQYF. This chain connects TRBV7-8 to TRBJ2-7, with 8 bases identical to TRBD1. The CDR3 has 14 residues. Trimming removed 0 bases from V and 10 bases from J; junction bases left unmatched: 8. The V gene's germline CDR1 is SGHVS and CDR2 FQNEAQ.

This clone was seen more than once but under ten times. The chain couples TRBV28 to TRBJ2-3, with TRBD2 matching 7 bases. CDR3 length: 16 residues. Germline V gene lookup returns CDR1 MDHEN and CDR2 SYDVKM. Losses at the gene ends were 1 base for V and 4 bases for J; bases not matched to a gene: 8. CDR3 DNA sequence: TGTGCCAGCAGTTTATCGACGGGACTAAGGGCAGATACGCAGTATTTT. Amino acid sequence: CASSLSTGLRADTQYF.

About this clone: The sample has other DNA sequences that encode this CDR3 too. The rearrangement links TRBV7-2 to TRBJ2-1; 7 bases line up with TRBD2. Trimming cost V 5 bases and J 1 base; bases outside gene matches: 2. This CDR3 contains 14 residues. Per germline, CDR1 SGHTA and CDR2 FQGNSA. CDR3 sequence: CASSRTRSYNEQFF. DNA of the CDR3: TGTGCCAGCAGCCGGACTAGGTCCTACAATGAGCAGTTCTTC.

The CDR3 DNA follows: TGTGCCAGCAGTGAATGGCAGGGGGCCCCGGCTTACAATGAGCAGTTCTTC. Residues: CASSEWQGAPAYNEQFF. The rearrangement uses TRBV25-1 and TRBJ2-1; 8 nucleotides agree with TRBD1. Germline V gives CDR1 MGHDK, CDR2 SYGVNS. V gave up 1 base and J gave up 4 bases; unmatched junction bases: 9. The CDR3 extends over 17 amino acids.

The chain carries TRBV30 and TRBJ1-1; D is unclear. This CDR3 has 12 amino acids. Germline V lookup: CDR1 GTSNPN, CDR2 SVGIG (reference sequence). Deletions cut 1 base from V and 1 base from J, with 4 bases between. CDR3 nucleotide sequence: TGTGCCTGGAGTGACAGGAACACTGAAGCTTTCTTT. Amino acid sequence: CAWSDRNTEAFF.

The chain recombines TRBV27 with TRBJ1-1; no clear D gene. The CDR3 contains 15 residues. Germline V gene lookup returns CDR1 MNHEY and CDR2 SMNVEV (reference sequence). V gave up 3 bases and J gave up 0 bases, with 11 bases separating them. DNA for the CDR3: TGTGCCAGCAGTTTCCGCCCGGGAATGAACACTGAAGCTTTCTTT. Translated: CASSFRPGMNTEAFF.

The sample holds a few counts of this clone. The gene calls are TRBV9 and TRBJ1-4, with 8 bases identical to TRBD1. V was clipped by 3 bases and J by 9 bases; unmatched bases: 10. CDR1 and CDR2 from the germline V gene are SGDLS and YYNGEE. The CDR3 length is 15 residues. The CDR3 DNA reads TGTGCCAGCAGCGGGGAACCGGGACAGGAGAAAAAACTGTTTTTT. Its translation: CASSGEPGQEKKLFF.

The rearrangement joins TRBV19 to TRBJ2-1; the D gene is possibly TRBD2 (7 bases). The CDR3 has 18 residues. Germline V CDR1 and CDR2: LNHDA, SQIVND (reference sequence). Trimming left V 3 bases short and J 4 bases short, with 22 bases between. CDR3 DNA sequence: TGTGCCAGTAGTATTTGGGGGGCAAGAGCGGGACTGTACAATGAGCAGTTCTTC. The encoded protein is CASSIWGARAGLYNEQFF. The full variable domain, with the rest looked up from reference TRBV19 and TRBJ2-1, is DGGITQSPKYLFRKEGQNVTLSCEQNLNHDAMYWYRQDPGQGLRLIYYSQIVNDFQKGDIAEGYSVSREKKESFPLTVTSAQKNPTAFYLCASSIWGARAGLYNEQFFGPGTRLTVL.

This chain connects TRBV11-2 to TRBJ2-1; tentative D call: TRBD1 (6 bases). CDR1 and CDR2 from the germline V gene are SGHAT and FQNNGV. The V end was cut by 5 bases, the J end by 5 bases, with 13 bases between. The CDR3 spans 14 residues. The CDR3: CASSPGTKHNEQFF. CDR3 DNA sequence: TGTGCCAGCAGCCCGGGGACAAAACACAATGAGCAGTTCTTC.

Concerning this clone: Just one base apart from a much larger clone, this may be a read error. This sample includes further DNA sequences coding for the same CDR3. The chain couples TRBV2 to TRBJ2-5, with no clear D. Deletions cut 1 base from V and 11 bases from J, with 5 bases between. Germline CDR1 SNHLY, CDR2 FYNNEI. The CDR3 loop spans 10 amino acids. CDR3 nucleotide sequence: TGTGCCAGCAGTGAAGGTGAGCAGTACTTC. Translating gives CASSEGEQYF.

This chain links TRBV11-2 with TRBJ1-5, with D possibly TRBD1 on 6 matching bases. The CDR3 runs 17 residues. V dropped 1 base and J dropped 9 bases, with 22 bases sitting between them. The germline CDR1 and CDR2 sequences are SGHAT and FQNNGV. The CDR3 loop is CASSLGVVGQGSRPQHF. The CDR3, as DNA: TGTGCCAGCAGCTTAGGGGTCGTCGGGCAGGGGTCTCGGCCCCAGCATTTT.

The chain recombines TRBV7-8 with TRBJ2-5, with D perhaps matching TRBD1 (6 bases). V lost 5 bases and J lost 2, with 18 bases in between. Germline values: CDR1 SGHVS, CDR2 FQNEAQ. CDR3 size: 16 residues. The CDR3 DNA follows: TGTGCCAGCAGCATCCTACAGGGTCTTGGGCAAGAGACCCAGTACTTC. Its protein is CASSILQGLGQETQYF.

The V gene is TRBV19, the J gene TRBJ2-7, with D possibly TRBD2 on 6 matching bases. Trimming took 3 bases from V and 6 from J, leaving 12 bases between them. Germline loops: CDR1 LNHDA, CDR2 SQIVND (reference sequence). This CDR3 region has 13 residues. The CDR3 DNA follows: TGTGCCAGTAGTATTATGTTGGGGGGCGAGCAGTACTTC. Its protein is CASSIMLGGEQYF.

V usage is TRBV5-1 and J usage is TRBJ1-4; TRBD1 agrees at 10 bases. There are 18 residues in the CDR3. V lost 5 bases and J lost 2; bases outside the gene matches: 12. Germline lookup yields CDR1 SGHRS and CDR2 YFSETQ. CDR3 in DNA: TGCGCCAGCAGTGGGGACAGGGGAGAGAGTGGGACTAATGAAAAACTGTTTTTT. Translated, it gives CASSGDRGESGTNEKLFF. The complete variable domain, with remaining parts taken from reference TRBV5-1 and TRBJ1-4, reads KAGVTQTPRYLIKTRGQQVTLSCSPISGHRSVSWYQQTPGQGLQFLFEYFSETQRNKGNFPGRFSGRQFSNSRSEMNVSTLELGDSALYLCASSGDRGESGTNEKLFFGSGTQLSVL.

CDR3 nucleotide sequence: TGCGCCAGCAGCCCGACGGGGGCCTACGAGCAGTACTTC. Its protein product is CASSPTGAYEQYF. The genes are TRBV5-1 and TRBJ2-7, with a possible D match to TRBD2 (6 bases). The CDR3 covers 13 residues. Germline V gene data show CDR1 as SGHRS and CDR2 as YFSETQ. Trimming shortened V by 4 bases and J by 2 bases, and 10 bases separated the two germline ends.

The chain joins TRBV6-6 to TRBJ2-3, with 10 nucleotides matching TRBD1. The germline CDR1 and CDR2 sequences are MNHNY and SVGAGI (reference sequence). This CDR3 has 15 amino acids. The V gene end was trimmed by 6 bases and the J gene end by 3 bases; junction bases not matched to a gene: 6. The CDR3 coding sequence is TGTGCCAGCAGCCTAAGGACAGGGGGAACAGATACGCAGTATTTT. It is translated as CASSLRTGGTDTQYF.

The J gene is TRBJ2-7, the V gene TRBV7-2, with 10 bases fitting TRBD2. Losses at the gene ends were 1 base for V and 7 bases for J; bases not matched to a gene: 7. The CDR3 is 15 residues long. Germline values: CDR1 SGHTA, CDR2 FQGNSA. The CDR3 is CASSLVAGGQWEQYF. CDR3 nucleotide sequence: TGTGCCAGCAGCTTAGTAGCGGGGGGCCAGTGGGAGCAGTACTTC.

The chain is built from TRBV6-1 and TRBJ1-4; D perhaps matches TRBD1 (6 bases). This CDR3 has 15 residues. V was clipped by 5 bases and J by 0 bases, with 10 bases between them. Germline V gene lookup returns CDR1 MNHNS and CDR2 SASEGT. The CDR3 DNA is TGTGCCAGCAGTAAAACAGGGACAACTAATGAAAAACTGTTTTTT. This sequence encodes CASSKTGTTNEKLFF.

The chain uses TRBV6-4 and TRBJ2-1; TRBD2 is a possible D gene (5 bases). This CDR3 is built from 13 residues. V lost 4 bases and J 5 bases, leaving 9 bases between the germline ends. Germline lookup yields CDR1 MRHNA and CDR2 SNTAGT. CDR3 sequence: CASSGGWNNEQFF. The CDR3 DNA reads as TGTGCCAGCAGTGGAGGGTGGAACAATGAGCAGTTCTTC.

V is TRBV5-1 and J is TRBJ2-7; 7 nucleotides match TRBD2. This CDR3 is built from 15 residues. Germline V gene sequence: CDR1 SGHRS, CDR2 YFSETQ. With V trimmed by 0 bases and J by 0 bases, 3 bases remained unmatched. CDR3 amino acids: CASSLALAVSYEQYF. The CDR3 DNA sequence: TGCGCCAGCAGCTTGGCCCTAGCGGTCTCCTACGAGCAGTACTTC.

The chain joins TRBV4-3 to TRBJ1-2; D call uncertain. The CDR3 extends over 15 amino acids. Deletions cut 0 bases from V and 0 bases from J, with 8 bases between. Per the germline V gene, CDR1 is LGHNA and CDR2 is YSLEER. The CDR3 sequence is CASSQEPEANYGYTF. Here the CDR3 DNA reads TGCGCCAGCAGCCAAGAGCCAGAAGCTAACTATGGCTACACCTTC.

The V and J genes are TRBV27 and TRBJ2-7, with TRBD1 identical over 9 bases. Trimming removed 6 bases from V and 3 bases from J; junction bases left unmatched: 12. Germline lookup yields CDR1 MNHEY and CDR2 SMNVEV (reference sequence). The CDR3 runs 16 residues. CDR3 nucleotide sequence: TGTGCCAGCAGCTCTGGGGCGGGACAGGGATACTACGAGCAGTACTTC. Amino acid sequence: CASSSGAGQGYYEQYF.

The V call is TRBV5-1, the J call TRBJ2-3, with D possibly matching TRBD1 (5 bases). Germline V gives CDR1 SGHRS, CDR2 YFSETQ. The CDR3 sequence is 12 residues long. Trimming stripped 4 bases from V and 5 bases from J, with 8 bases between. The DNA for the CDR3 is TGCGCCAGCAGCCCCCAGGGAGATACGCAGTATTTT. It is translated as CASSPQGDTQYF.

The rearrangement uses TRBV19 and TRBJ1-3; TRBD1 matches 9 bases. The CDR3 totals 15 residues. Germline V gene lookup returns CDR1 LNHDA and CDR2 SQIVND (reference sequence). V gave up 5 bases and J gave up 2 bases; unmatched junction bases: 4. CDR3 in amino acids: CASSPDRGTGNTIYF. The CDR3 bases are TGTGCCAGTAGTCCGGACAGGGGCACTGGAAACACCATATATTTT.

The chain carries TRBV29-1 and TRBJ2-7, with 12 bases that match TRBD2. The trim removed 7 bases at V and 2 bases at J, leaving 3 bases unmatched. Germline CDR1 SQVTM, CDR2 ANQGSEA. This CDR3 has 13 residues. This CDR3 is CSAASGRAYEQYF. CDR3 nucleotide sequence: TGCAGCGCGGCTAGCGGGAGGGCCTACGAGCAGTACTTC.